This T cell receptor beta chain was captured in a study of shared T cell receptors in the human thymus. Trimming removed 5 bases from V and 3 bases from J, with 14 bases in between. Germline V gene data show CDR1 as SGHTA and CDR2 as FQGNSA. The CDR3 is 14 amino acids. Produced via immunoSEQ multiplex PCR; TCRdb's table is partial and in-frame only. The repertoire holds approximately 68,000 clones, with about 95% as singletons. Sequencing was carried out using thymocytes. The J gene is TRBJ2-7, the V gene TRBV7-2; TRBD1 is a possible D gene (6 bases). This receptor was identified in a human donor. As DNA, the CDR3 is TGTGCCAGCAGCCCCAGACAGGCATGCTACGAGCAGTACTTC. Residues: CASSPRQACYEQYF. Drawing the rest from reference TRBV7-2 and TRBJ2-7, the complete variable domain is GAGVSQSPSNKVTEKGKDVELRCDPISGHTALYWYRQSLGQGLEFLIYFQGNSAPDKSGLPSDRFSAERTGGSVSTLTIQRTQQEDSAVYLCASSPRQACYEQYFGPGTRLTVT.